The next 16 T cell receptor beta chains were all read from a single sample in a study of cytomegalovirus exposure and HLA in healthy donors (dated by TCRdb to about 2017). Preparation of the library involved the immunoSEQ multiplex PCR assay. A mixture of 60 forward primers for TCR Vbeta segments and 13 reverse primers for TCR Jbeta segments was used in the multiplex PCR. As stored in TCRdb, this immuneACCESS dataset retains in-frame rearrangements with V and J assigned. A fraction of the clones does not appear; measured against another copy, unresolved V genes explain less than half of the discrepancy, and the remainder lacks a known reason. The sample profile shows some 120,000 clones; about 71% of them were found once. More than 2.5% of the sample comes from the top ten. Sequencing used PBMCs. Receptor source: a woman aged 45 to 65 in good health and CMV-seronegative.

The chain uses TRBV29-1 and TRBJ2-2, with 8 bases fitting TRBD1. Per the germline V gene, CDR1 is SQVTM and CDR2 is ANQGSEA. The CDR3 covers 13 residues. J lost 7 bases, V lost 3 bases, and 4 bases had no gene match. The CDR3 reads CSVDDRGGGELFF. CDR3 nucleotide sequence: TGCAGCGTTGATGACAGGGGAGGCGGGGAGCTGTTTTTT.

This rearrangement joins TRBV28 to TRBJ2-6, with 10 bases matching TRBD2. V was clipped by 2 bases and J by 0 bases; unmatched bases: 10. The CDR3 is 20 residues long. Germline V gives CDR1 MDHEN, CDR2 SYDVKM. This chain's CDR3 is CASSLLRGTSASSGANVLTF. CDR3 in DNA: TGTGCCAGCAGTTTACTAAGAGGGACTAGCGCTAGCTCTGGGGCCAACGTCCTGACTTTC.

This chain joins TRBV19 and TRBJ2-7; D perhaps matches TRBD2 (6 bases). Germline loops: CDR1 LNHDA, CDR2 SQIVND (reference sequence). The CDR3 consists of 15 residues. V lost 9 bases and J 3 bases, leaving 21 bases between the germline ends. The CDR3 nucleotides read TGTGCCAGGGGTATAAGGCGAGCGGGCGACTACGAGCAGTACTTC. This translates into CARGIRRAGDYEQYF.

The chain couples TRBV30 to TRBJ1-1, with unresolved D. CDR3 size: 11 residues. Trimming removed 0 bases from V and 5 bases from J, with 4 bases in between. Germline V gene lookup returns CDR1 GTSNPN and CDR2 SVGIG (reference sequence). CDR3 sequence reads: CAWSVLTEAFF. CDR3 nucleotides: TGTGCCTGGAGTGTACTAACTGAAGCTTTCTTT.

This rearrangement joins TRBV10-3 to TRBJ1-5, with 10 bases that match TRBD1. CDR3 length: 13 residues. V dropped 8 bases and J dropped 6; count of bases not matched to a gene: 4. Germline loops: CDR1 ENHRY, CDR2 SYGVKD. The CDR3 DNA reads TGTGCCATCGGAGGACAGGGGGGTCAGCCCCAGCATTTT. As protein: CAIGGQGGQPQHF.

The chain links TRBV7-2 to TRBJ1-1; TRBD1 might be the D (5 bases). The length of the CDR3 is 13 residues. Trimming pared 1 base from V and 11 bases from J, leaving 14 bases between. The germline V gene encodes CDR1 SGHTA and CDR2 FQGNSA. CDR3 protein: CASSLDSVGGAFF. The CDR3 DNA is TGTGCCAGCAGCTTAGACTCCGTTGGGGGGGCTTTCTTT.

This clone was counted only a few times. This chain connects TRBV2 to TRBJ2-1; D possibly corresponds to TRBD2 (6 bases). CDR1 and CDR2 from the germline V gene are SNHLY and FYNNEI. This CDR3 region has 13 residues. Trimming cost V 1 base and J 9 bases, with 10 bases left between them. The CDR3 spells CASSEGLDGEQFF. The CDR3 DNA follows: TGTGCCAGCAGTGAAGGACTAGACGGTGAGCAGTTCTTC. Full variable domain (outside the CDR3, taken from reference TRBV2 and TRBJ2-1): EPEVTQTPSHQVTQMGQEVILRCVPISNHLYFYWYRQILGQKVEFLVSFYNNEISEKSEIFDDQFSVERPDGSNFTLKIRSTKLEDSAMYFCASSEGLDGEQFFGPGTRLTVL.

V is TRBV7-8 and J is TRBJ1-5; perhaps TRBD1 as D (6 bases). Germline V gene sequence: CDR1 SGHVS, CDR2 FQNEAQ. This CDR3 has 14 residues. V was pared by 1 base and J by 7 bases, with 11 bases between. CDR3 bases: TGTGCCAGCAGCTTAGAGGGGGAATACCAGCCCCAGCATTTT. As protein: CASSLEGEYQPQHF.

This chain joins TRBV19 and TRBJ2-2, with TRBD2 matching over 9 bases. V shed 6 bases, J shed 4 bases, and the junction held 18 bases outside the gene matches. This CDR3 spans 19 amino acids. Germline V lookup: CDR1 LNHDA, CDR2 SQIVND (reference sequence). The CDR3 DNA reads as TGTGCCAGTAGAAACCCAGGGGGTGGCAGCGGGAGGACCACCGGGGAGCTGTTTTTT. The encoded protein is CASRNPGGGSGRTTGELFF.

The chain is built from TRBV28 and TRBJ1-2, with 7 positions matching TRBD1. The CDR3 contains 17 residues. V shed 2 bases and J 3 bases; nucleotides not matched to a gene: 12. Germline V gene sequence: CDR1 MDHEN, CDR2 SYDVKM. CDR3 nucleotide sequence: TGTGCCAGCAGTTTACTCCTACAGGGGCAAGGACACTATGGCTACACCTTC. Translating gives CASSLLLQGQGHYGYTF.

The gene calls are TRBV6-5 and TRBJ1-2; D uncertain. The CDR3 is 15 residues long. Per germline, CDR1 MNHEY and CDR2 SVGAGI. Trimming shortened V by 2 bases and J by 0 bases, and 10 bases separated the two germline ends. The CDR3, as DNA: TGTGCCAGCAGTTACCTGCCAGATACTAACTATGGCTACACCTTC. This translates into CASSYLPDTNYGYTF.

The genes are TRBV15 and TRBJ2-3; 11 nucleotides line up with TRBD2. Germline V gives CDR1 LNHNV, CDR2 YYDKDF (reference sequence). The CDR3 has 15 residues. The V and J ends lost 5 bases and 2 bases, in that order; junction bases with no gene match: 3. The CDR3 loop is CATSGTSGFTDTQYF. DNA for the CDR3: TGTGCCACCAGCGGGACTAGCGGCTTCACAGATACGCAGTATTTT.

The J gene is TRBJ2-1, the V gene TRBV5-1; 10 bases are a match to TRBD1. Looked up from germline, CDR1 is SGHRS and CDR2 is YFSETQ. The CDR3 contains 17 residues. V lost 0 bases and J lost 6; bases outside the gene matches: 9. CDR3 coding DNA: TGCGCCAGCAGCTTGGGCCGCGGGACAGGGGTGAGCAATGAGCAGTTCTTC. The encoded protein is CASSLGRGTGVSNEQFF.

In its sample, this clone was seen a few times. The V gene is TRBV7-2, the J gene TRBJ2-5; TRBD2 matches 10 bases. This CDR3 has 15 residues. Germline V gives CDR1 SGHTA, CDR2 FQGNSA. V lost 7 bases to trimming and J lost 4 bases; unmatched junction nucleotides: 9. CDR3 protein: CASTLTIAGGETQYF. In DNA form, the CDR3 reads TGTGCCAGCACCCTAACCATAGCGGGAGGAGAGACCCAGTACTTC.

The chain carries TRBV15 and TRBJ2-2; 9 bases align to TRBD1. Unmatched junction bases numbered 5, after V lost 6 bases and J lost 3 bases. Germline V gene data show CDR1 as LNHNV and CDR2 as YYDKDF (reference sequence). The CDR3 is 15 residues long. CDR3 region: CATRRDREDTGELFF. For the CDR3, the DNA is TGTGCCACCAGAAGGGACAGGGAAGACACCGGGGAGCTGTTTTTT.

The V gene is TRBV2, the J gene TRBJ1-6, with no clear D. Per germline, CDR1 SNHLY and CDR2 FYNNEI. This CDR3 spans 15 amino acids. The V gene lost 2 bases and the J gene lost 5 bases, with 10 bases spanning the gap. The CDR3 nucleotides read TGTGCCAGCAGTGAAATATTCGGGGATAATTCACCCCTCCACTTT. This codes for CASSEIFGDNSPLHF.